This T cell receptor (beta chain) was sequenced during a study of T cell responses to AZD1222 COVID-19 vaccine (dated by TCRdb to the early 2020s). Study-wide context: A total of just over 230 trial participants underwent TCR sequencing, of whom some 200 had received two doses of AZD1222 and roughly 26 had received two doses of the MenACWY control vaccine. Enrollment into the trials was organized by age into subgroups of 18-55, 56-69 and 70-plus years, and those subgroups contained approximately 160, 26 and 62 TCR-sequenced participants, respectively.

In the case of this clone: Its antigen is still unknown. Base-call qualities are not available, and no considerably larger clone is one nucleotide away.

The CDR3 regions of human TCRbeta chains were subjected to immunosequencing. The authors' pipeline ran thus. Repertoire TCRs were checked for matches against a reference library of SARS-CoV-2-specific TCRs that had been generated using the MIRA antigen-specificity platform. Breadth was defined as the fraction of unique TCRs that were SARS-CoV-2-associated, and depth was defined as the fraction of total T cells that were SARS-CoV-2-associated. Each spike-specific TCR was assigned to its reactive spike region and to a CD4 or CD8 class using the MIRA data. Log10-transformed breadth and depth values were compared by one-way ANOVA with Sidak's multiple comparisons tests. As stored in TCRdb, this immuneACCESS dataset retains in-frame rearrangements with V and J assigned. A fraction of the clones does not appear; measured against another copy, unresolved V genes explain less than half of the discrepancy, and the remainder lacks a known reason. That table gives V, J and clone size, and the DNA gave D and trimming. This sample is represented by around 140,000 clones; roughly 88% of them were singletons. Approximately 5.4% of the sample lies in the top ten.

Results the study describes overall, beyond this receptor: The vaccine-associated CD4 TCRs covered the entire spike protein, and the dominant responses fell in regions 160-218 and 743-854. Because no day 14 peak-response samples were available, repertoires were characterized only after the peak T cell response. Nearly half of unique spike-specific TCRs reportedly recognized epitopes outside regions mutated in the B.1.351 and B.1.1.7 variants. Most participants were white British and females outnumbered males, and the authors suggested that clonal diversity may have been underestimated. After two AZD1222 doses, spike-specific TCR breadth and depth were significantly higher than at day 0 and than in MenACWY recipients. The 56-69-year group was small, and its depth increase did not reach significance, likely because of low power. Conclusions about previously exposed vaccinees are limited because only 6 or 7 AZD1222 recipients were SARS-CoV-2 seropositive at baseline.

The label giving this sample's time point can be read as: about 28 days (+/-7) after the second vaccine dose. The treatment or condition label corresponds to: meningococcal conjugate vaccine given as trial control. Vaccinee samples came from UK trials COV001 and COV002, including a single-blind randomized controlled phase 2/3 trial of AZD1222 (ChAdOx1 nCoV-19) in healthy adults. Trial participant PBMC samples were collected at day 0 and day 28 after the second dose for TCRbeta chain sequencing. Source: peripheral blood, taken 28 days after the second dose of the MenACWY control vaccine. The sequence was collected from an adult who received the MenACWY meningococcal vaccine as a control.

At the DNA level, the sequence is TGTGCCAGCAGCTTAGGGGCGGACAACTATGGCTACACCTTC. It encodes CASSLGADNYGYTF. The chain is encoded by TRBV7-2 joined to TRBJ1-2, with an unclear D gene assignment. Spanning cysteine to phenylalanine, the CDR3 consists of 14 amino acids. Just CDR3 DNA is preserved here, 42 bases in frame from base 1. At the junction V is shortened by 1 base and J by 2 bases, with 8 bases in between. Reading the germline V gene gives CDR1 SGHTA and CDR2 FQGNSA.